This T cell receptor (beta chain) came from a study of blood T cell repertoires in COVID-19. Across the whole study: Sites across the United States, Italy and Spain contributed samples from acute and convalescent COVID-19. From T cells, B-cell-depleted T cells, or PBMCs came the material, which was cDNA or gDNA.

Original processing methods: By means of reference gene primer amplification, nucleated cell counts were estimated. Clones were read by immunoSEQ multiplex PCR, and TCRdb kept only the in-frame ones, dropping some. For V, J and clone size, that table is used; D and trimming come from the DNA. The table shows around 88,000 clones, with approximately 84% occurring only once. Per germline, CDR1 SEHNR and CDR2 FQNEAQ (reference sequence). The CDR3 runs 14 residues. V was shortened by 0 bases and J by 4 bases, with 9 bases between the two germline ends. The chain recombines TRBV7-9 with TRBJ2-5, with D maybe TRBD2 (6 bases). The receptor was derived from a man in his sixties with acute or convalescent COVID-19. The sequencing input was peripheral blood. CDR3: CASSLAGGGETQYF. As DNA, the CDR3 is TGTGCCAGCAGCTTAGCGGGGGGAGGAGAGACCCAGTACTTC.